This T cell receptor beta chain was identified in a study of cytomegalovirus exposure and HLA in healthy donors. The length of the CDR3 is 17 residues. PCR used 60 Vbeta primers and 13 Jbeta primers. Profiled with immunoSEQ multiplex PCR; TCRdb holds only in-frame clones, not every one. The sample has some 98,000 clones, around 80% seen once; the top ten hold roughly 1.5%. This chain joins TRBV21-1 and TRBJ2-2; the table's D call of TRBD1 was not tested on the DNA. TRBV21-1 is deemed a pseudogene. Sequencing used PBMCs. The source of this sequence is a middle-aged man in good health and CMV-seronegative. The CDR3 coding sequence is TGTGCCAGCAGCAAACTTTCTGACAGCGCGAACACCGGGGAGCTGTTTTTT. It yields the protein CASSKLSDSANTGELFF.